This is a list of T cell receptor beta chains from one sample in a study of T cell clones after liver transplantation. This table comes from immunoSEQ multiplex PCR, and its TCRdb copy is limited to in-frame clones, with some not included. The sample includes roughly 60,000 clones, less than 85% of them seen just once. The sample consisted of CD4+ T cells from blood, taken at the approximately 16-month timepoint. The receptors were sampled from a human patient who received a liver transplant. Among the T cells, some may be from the graft donor. Each CDR3 is given with its conserved first and last residue. A D gene is named only where the DNA matches it firmly. Rows give clone size only sometimes, using once, few, many, or a class for an expanded clone.

v_call,j_call,d_call,clone_size,cdr3_nt,cdr3_aa
TRBV2,TRBJ1-1,TRBD1,.,TGTGCCAGCAGAGGGACAGGGGACACTGAAGCTTTCTTT,CASRGTGDTEAFF
TRBV7-9,TRBJ2-3,TRBD2,.,TGTGCCAGCAGCTCCTTAGCGGGAGTGAAGGATACGCAGTATTTT,CASSSLAGVKDTQYF
TRBV14,TRBJ2-3,.,.,TGTGCCAGCAGCCAAGGGCCCGGGGCTAAAGAATATTTT,CASSQGPGAKEYF
TRBV12-5,TRBJ2-3,TRBD1,few,TGTGCTAGTGGTTTGGTAAGAGGGACAGGGGATACGCAGTATTTT,CASGLVRGTGDTQYF
TRBV19,TRBJ1-1,.,.,TGTGCCAGTAGTATTATGCGACGGCCGAACACTGAAGCTTTCTTT,CASSIMRRPNTEAFF
TRBV30,TRBJ1-5,.,.,TGTGCCTGGAGTGAACAGGTTGGTAAGCCCCAGCATTTT,CAWSEQVGKPQHF
TRBV4-3,TRBJ1-1,.,.,TGCGCCAGCAGCCAAGATACCCGGGTCACTGAAGCTTTCTTT,CASSQDTRVTEAFF
TRBV19,TRBJ2-6,.,.,TGTGCCAGTAGTCTCGGGACATCACCCCTAAGCTCTGGGGCCAACGTCCTGACTTTC,CASSLGTSPLSSGANVLTF
TRBV9,TRBJ1-4,.,few,TGTGCCAGCAGCGTAGGGGCCTCCGGGGGAGCTAATGAAAAACTGTTTTTT,CASSVGASGGANEKLFF
TRBV5-1,TRBJ2-5,TRBD1,.,TGCGCCAGCAGCATCAACGCTCAGGGGGCGGGGGAGACCCAGTACTTC,CASSINAQGAGETQYF
TRBV28,TRBJ1-2,.,few,TGTGCCAGCAGCCCGGGAGGCGCGGGACCCACGAACTATGGCTACACCTTC,CASSPGGAGPTNYGYTF
TRBV11-2,TRBJ2-5,.,.,TGTGCCAGCAGCCCGGGGGGCGAACCCGGGACCCAGTACTTC,CASSPGGEPGTQYF
TRBV5-1,TRBJ2-5,.,.,TGCGCCAGCACCCTAAGCCCAGGATTCCAAGAGACCCAGTACTTC,CASTLSPGFQETQYF
TRBV5-1,TRBJ2-5,.,.,TGCGCCAGCAGCCCGGGCCAGGGGAGAGAGACCCAGTACTTC,CASSPGQGRETQYF
TRBV6-1,TRBJ2-5,.,.,TGTGCCAGCCAACAGGACTACCAAGAGACCCAGTACTTC,CASQQDYQETQYF
TRBV4-2,TRBJ2-7,TRBD2,.,TGTGCCAGCAGCCAAGTAGACCCCAGCGGGGGGACCTACGAGCAGTACTTC,CASSQVDPSGGTYEQYF